Below, 28 T cell receptor beta chains from the same sample are listed, as sequenced in a study of T cells in Graves' hyperthyroidism and ophthalmopathy (dated by TCRdb to the late 2010s). Library creation used multiplex PCR. The run used an Illumina HiSeq 2000. Amplification of TCR beta CDR3 regions was carried out from RNA transcripts. A first-round RT-PCR of the TCR CDR3 used the HTBI primer set with the Qiagen OneStep RT-PCR kit. TCRdb's own reprocessing of the public reads used fastp at Q25 and MiXCR and kept productive beta chains. For every CDR3 protein sequence, its rows merge into one entry that carries the most common genes and DNA. Present in this sample are about 580,000 distinct CDR3 sequences, approximately 15% of which were seen just once. The ten top clones hold approximately 5.7% of the sample. Sequenced sample: blood. The receptors originated from a woman younger than 45 with Graves' hyperthyroidism that later progressed to Graves' ophthalmopathy.

This clonotype has ten or more counts. The chain carries TRBV2 and TRBJ2-1, with a tentative D call TRBD2 (6 bases). The V gene lost 6 bases and the J gene lost 10 bases, with 13 bases spanning the gap. The CDR3 loop spans 12 amino acids. Germline loops: CDR1 SNHLY, CDR2 FYNNEI. The CDR3 protein is CASRPGREEQFF. CDR3 in DNA: TGTGCCAGCAGGCCCGGGCGGGAAGAGCAGTTCTTC.

This clonotype has at least ten counts. V and J are TRBV28 and TRBJ2-7; 8 positions match TRBD1. Losses at the gene ends were 7 bases for V and 3 bases for J; bases not matched to a gene: 5. There are 13 residues in the CDR3. Germline CDR1 MDHEN, CDR2 SYDVKM. In DNA, the CDR3 is TGTGCCAGCACTAGGGACAGGCGCTACGAGCAGTACTTC. It yields the protein CASTRDRRYEQYF.

The chain joins TRBV25-1 to TRBJ2-1, with 8 bases identical to TRBD1. Germline CDR1 is MGHDK and CDR2 is SYGVNS. V shed 2 bases and J 7 bases; nucleotides not matched to a gene: 10. The CDR3 contains 16 residues. In DNA form, the CDR3 reads TGTGCCAGCAGTGAACCCGGTTTAACAGGGGGGAATGAGCAGTTCTTC. It yields the protein CASSEPGLTGGNEQFF.

Details on this clonotype: A read error may be the cause here, since a much bigger clone is one base away. V usage is TRBV28 and J usage is TRBJ1-6; D is perhaps TRBD1 (5 bases). The V gene's germline CDR1 is MDHEN and CDR2 SYDVKM. The CDR3 covers 16 residues. CDR3 residues: CAGRPFGGGVGSPLHF. The CDR3 bases are TGTGCCGGCAGGCCGTTCGGGGGGGGGGTTGGCTCACCCCTCCACTTT.

This clonotype showed up just a few times. The CDR3 here is CASSYPEGTQYF. Here the CDR3 DNA reads TGTGCCAGCAGTTACCCAGAAGGGACCCAGTACTTC. The rearrangement uses TRBV6-5 and TRBJ2-5; D uncertain. Per germline, CDR1 MNHEY and CDR2 SVGAGI. This CDR3 contains 12 residues. The germline V and J ends were trimmed by 2 bases and 7 bases, with 8 bases remaining between them.

This clonotype was seen at least ten times. The genes are TRBV28 and TRBJ1-5, with D perhaps TRBD1 (5 bases). This CDR3 is built from 14 residues. From germline, CDR1 is MDHEN and CDR2 SYDVKM. V gave up 5 bases and J gave up 1 base, with 9 bases separating them. CDR3 sequence: CASSVRDSNQPQHF. CDR3 coding DNA: TGTGCCAGCAGTGTACGGGACAGCAATCAGCCCCAGCATTTT.

Many counts were recorded for this clonotype. The chain carries TRBV15 and TRBJ2-2; 9 bases are a match to TRBD2. Germline V lookup: CDR1 LNHNV, CDR2 YYDKDF (reference sequence). CDR3 length: 16 amino acids. Trimming took 5 bases from V and 3 from J; bases not matched to a gene: 7. CDR3 in amino acids: CATSGLAGVDTGELFF. The DNA of the CDR3 is TGTGCCACCAGCGGATTAGCGGGAGTTGACACCGGGGAGCTGTTTTTT.

This clonotype was observed many times. The CDR3 protein is CASSFTYIRQNQPQHF. The CDR3 nucleotides are TGTGCCAGCAGCTTTACATACATTAGGCAGAATCAGCCCCAGCATTTT. The chain employs TRBV28 and TRBJ1-5; D unclear. This CDR3 contains 16 residues. Germline CDR1 reads MDHEN; CDR2 reads SYDVKM. Trimming removed 6 bases from V and 4 bases from J, with 19 bases in between.

At least ten counts were recorded for this clonotype. The J gene is TRBJ2-7, the V gene TRBV20-1, with 7 bases lining up with TRBD2. The CDR3 contains 16 residues. Germline-derived CDR1 and CDR2 are DFQATT and SNEGSKA (reference sequence). Trimming cost V 1 base and J 5 bases; bases outside gene matches: 14. Here the CDR3 DNA reads TGCAGTGCTAGAGCCCAGTGGGCGGGAGATATCAACGAGCAGTACTTC. Translating gives CSARAQWAGDINEQYF.

CDR3: CATRRRSSGQETQYF. The CDR3 DNA follows: TGTGCCACCAGAAGACGTAGCTCGGGCCAAGAGACCCAGTACTTC. The chain uses TRBV24-1 and TRBJ2-5; D call uncertain. CDR3 length: 15 amino acids. The germline V gene encodes CDR1 KGHDR and CDR2 SFDVKD. Trimming took off 7 bases at V and 1 base at J, with 15 bases between the two ends.

The genes are TRBV7-8 and TRBJ2-3; 13 bases align to TRBD2. CDR3 length: 16 amino acids. Germline V gene data show CDR1 as SGHVS and CDR2 as FQNEAQ. V trimming: 0 bases; J trimming: 6 bases; junction bases outside the gene matches: 3. CDR3 amino acids: CASSLALTSGRDTQYF. The CDR3 coding sequence is TGTGCCAGCAGCTTAGCGCTGACTAGCGGGAGGGATACGCAGTATTTT.

This clonotype was recorded at least ten times. This chain links TRBV7-9 with TRBJ1-2; 8 bases map to TRBD1. CDR3 length: 14 residues. V lost 4 bases and J lost 6; bases outside the gene matches: 7. In germline, CDR1 is SEHNR, CDR2 FQNEAQ (reference sequence). The CDR3 is CASSSGQGGNGYTF. The CDR3 coding sequence is TGTGCCAGCAGCTCCGGACAGGGTGGGAATGGCTACACCTTC.

Only a few counts were recorded for this clonotype. A much larger clone sits a single nucleotide away, making a read error possible. V and J are TRBV28 and TRBJ2-2; the D is unclear. Germline CDR1 is MDHEN and CDR2 is SYDVKM. The CDR3 runs 12 residues. In DNA, the CDR3 is TGTGCCAGCAGTTTAAACACCAGGGAGCTGTTTTTT. Its protein is CASSLNTRELFF.

This clonotype was found many times. The chain uses TRBV27 and TRBJ1-1; perhaps TRBD1 as D (6 bases). V lost 3 bases and J lost 0, with 14 bases in between. The CDR3 extends over 16 amino acids. Per germline, CDR1 MNHEY and CDR2 SMNVEV (reference sequence). As DNA, the CDR3 is TGTGCCAGCAGTTTCTTACAGGGACCCATGAACACTGAAGCTTTCTTT. Translation gives CASSFLQGPMNTEAFF.

This clonotype was counted between two and nine times. This chain uses TRBV28 with TRBJ1-5; D remains ambiguous. This CDR3 has 19 residues. V dropped 7 bases and J dropped 7 bases, with 32 bases sitting between them. CDR1 is MDHEN, CDR2 SYDVKM, per germline. The CDR3 loop is CASKVWGFRGSRKGQPQHF. The CDR3 DNA sequence: TGTGCCAGCAAAGTATGGGGATTCCGCGGGTCCAGGAAAGGGCAGCCCCAGCATTTT.

The rearrangement uses TRBV24-1 and TRBJ2-1; tentatively, D is TRBD2 (6 bases). The CDR3 consists of 14 residues. Germline V gene lookup returns CDR1 KGHDR and CDR2 SFDVKD. The germline V and J ends were trimmed by 8 bases and 4 bases, with 14 bases remaining between them. CDR3 sequence reads: CATMSGSEYNEQFF. DNA of the CDR3: TGTGCCACCATGAGCGGGTCGGAATACAATGAGCAGTTCTTC.

This clonotype was seen a few times. The chain combines TRBV24-1 with TRBJ2-2, with D possibly TRBD1 on 5 matching bases. The CDR3 is made up of 17 amino acids. Per the germline V gene, CDR1 is KGHDR and CDR2 is SFDVKD. Trimming left V 5 bases short and J 2 bases short, with 17 bases between. The CDR3 DNA sequence: TGTGCCACCAGTGTCTTTCCGACAGAGCCCAACACCGGGGAGCTGTTTTTT. This codes for CATSVFPTEPNTGELFF.

This clonotype was counted at least ten times. The V call is TRBV10-3, the J call TRBJ1-6; no clear D. Germline V gene sequence: CDR1 ENHRY, CDR2 SYGVKD. V was clipped by 3 bases and J by 8 bases, with 14 bases between them. The CDR3 contains 15 residues. The CDR3 DNA reads as TGTGCCATCAGTGATGATTGGGGTAGGGATTCACCCCTCCACTTT. Its translation is CAISDDWGRDSPLHF.

This clonotype was recorded at least ten times. The chain combines TRBV20-1 with TRBJ1-1, with D uncertain. The germline gives CDR1 DFQATT, CDR2 SNEGSKA (reference sequence). CDR3 length: 13 amino acids. The V end was cut by 0 bases, the J end by 1 base, with 6 bases between. The CDR3 DNA follows: TGCAGTGCTAGAGATCCGCCGAACACTGAAGCTTTCTTT. This codes for CSARDPPNTEAFF.

This clonotype came up a few times. The chain is built from TRBV25-1 and TRBJ2-2; D is tentatively TRBD1 or TRBD2 (5 bases each). CDR3 size: 17 residues. From germline, CDR1 is MGHDK and CDR2 SYGVNS. Trimming left V 3 bases short and J 2 bases short, with 16 bases between. The CDR3 DNA reads as TGTGCCAGCAGTGACTTCCCAGGGACCGAAAACACCGGGGAGCTGTTTTTT. Its translation is CASSDFPGTENTGELFF.

At least ten counts were recorded for this clonotype. The CDR3: CSARVRGANTEAFF. The CDR3 bases are TGCAGTGCTAGAGTGCGGGGGGCGAACACTGAAGCTTTCTTT. V and J are TRBV20-1 and TRBJ1-1, with a tentative D call TRBD1 (6 bases). Germline values: CDR1 DFQATT, CDR2 SNEGSKA (reference sequence). Trimming removed 1 base at V and 1 base at J, with 10 bases between. The CDR3 is 14 amino acids.

This clonotype was picked up many times. The chain carries TRBV30 and TRBJ2-7; D gene ambiguous. Trimming removed 4 bases at V and 0 bases at J, with 7 bases between. The CDR3 is 12 amino acids. Germline CDR1 reads GTSNPN; CDR2 reads SVGIG (reference sequence). The chain's CDR3 is CAWKGLSYEQYF. CDR3 DNA: TGTGCCTGGAAAGGCCTCTCCTACGAGCAGTACTTC.

This clonotype occurred many times. V and J are TRBV6-5 and TRBJ2-5; 7 positions match TRBD2. CDR3 size: 16 residues. The V gene's germline CDR1 is MNHEY and CDR2 SVGAGI. V dropped 0 bases and J dropped 4; count of bases not matched to a gene: 8. In DNA form, the CDR3 reads TGTGCCAGCAGTTACTCTACTAGCGACACCGGAGAGACCCAGTACTTC. Translating it yields CASSYSTSDTGETQYF.

In this sample, this clonotype turned up many times. The chain combines TRBV14 with TRBJ2-6, with D unresolved. This CDR3 is 16 amino acids long. Germline CDR1 is SGHDN and CDR2 is FVKESK. Trimming cost V 0 bases and J 1 base, with 7 bases left between them. CDR3 protein: CASSQDPGSGANVLTF. The CDR3 DNA is TGTGCCAGCAGCCAAGATCCCGGATCTGGGGCCAACGTCCTGACTTTC.

Details on this clonotype: This may arise from a read error, as a much more abundant clone is one base away. The chain couples TRBV7-9 to TRBJ2-7; 7 nucleotides agree with TRBD2. The CDR3 runs to 16 residues. V lost 5 bases to trimming and J lost 4 bases; unmatched junction nucleotides: 14. CDR1 and CDR2 (germline): SEHNR, FQNEAQ (reference sequence). CDR3 coding DNA: TGTGCCAGCAGCCTCAGACCCAGCGGGATCTCTTACGAGCAGTACTTC. Its translation: CASSLRPSGISYEQYF.

This clonotype was observed at least ten times. The chain couples TRBV5-1 to TRBJ2-2; 9 bases line up with TRBD1. The J segment lost 7 bases and the V segment lost 5 bases, leaving 9 bases of the junction unmatched. This CDR3 spans 15 amino acids. The V gene's germline CDR1 is SGHRS and CDR2 YFSETQ. The CDR3 is CASRRQGEGGGELFF. As DNA, the CDR3 is TGCGCCAGCAGGCGACAGGGGGAAGGTGGCGGGGAGCTGTTTTTT.

This clonotype showed up just a few times. This chain joins TRBV13 and TRBJ1-3; perhaps TRBD1 as D (5 bases). V shed 5 bases and J shed 1 base, with 18 bases lying between them. Germline lookup yields CDR1 PRHDT and CDR2 FYEKMQ (reference sequence). There are 17 residues in the CDR3. CDR3 nucleotides: TGTGCCAGCAGCCATCGTGGCAGGGCGGCATCTGGAAACACCATATATTTT. Its translation: CASSHRGRAASGNTIYF.

This clonotype has a count of ten or more. The V and J genes are TRBV28 and TRBJ2-3; D ambiguous. This CDR3 is 14 amino acids long. Trimming took 6 bases from V and 0 from J, leaving 10 bases between them. Looked up from germline, CDR1 is MDHEN and CDR2 is SYDVKM. The CDR3 region has the DNA TGTGCCAGCAGCCCTGCGGCTAGCACAGATACGCAGTATTTT. It specifies CASSPAASTDTQYF.